The entry below describes one TCR beta chain. Profiled with immunoSEQ multiplex PCR; TCRdb holds only in-frame clones, not every one. The sample carries about 86,000 clones, around nine tenths recorded once. This sample is drawn from a study of control samples from healthy donors and cancer patients. V trimming: 2 bases; J trimming: 2 bases; junction bases outside the gene matches: 6. This CDR3 comprises 17 residues. Germline V gene data show CDR1 as LNHNV and CDR2 as YYDKDF (reference sequence). This chain links TRBV15 with TRBJ2-3, with 11 bases identical to TRBD2. The sequence came from a woman aged 50 to 60 with colorectal cancer. The sample taken for sequencing was PBMCs. CDR3 DNA sequence: TGTGCCACCAGCAGATCCGGACTAGCGGGTTACACAGATACGCAGTATTTT. It translates to CATSRSGLAGYTDTQYF.